In this sample, the clone carrying this T cell receptor beta chain turned up many times. Both iRepertoire HTBI primers and Arm-PCR of CDR3 regions were used to build the TCR beta libraries. Each CDR3 protein is one row after TCRdb ran MiXCR on the multiplex PCR reads. The sample lists roughly 360,000 distinct CDR3 sequences; less than 30% were seen once. This entry comes from a study of regulatory T cells in long-lasting Graves disease. Noted time point: persistent/refractory GD, antithyroid drugs over 5 years with positive TRAb. RNA extracted from PBMCs served as the sequencing template. Graves' disease diagnoses followed American Thyroid Association guidelines. V shed 5 bases and J shed 5 bases, with 9 bases lying between them. CDR3 length equals 12 residues. Germline CDR1 is MDHEN and CDR2 is SYDVKM.

V usage is TRBV28 and J usage is TRBJ2-5; no definite D call. Sequences were derived from peripheral blood mononuclear cells (PBMCs), sampled when the disease was refractory, from a patient treated with antithyroid drugs. This clonotype was obtained from a woman aged 40 to 50 with Graves disease. CDR3 nucleotide sequence: TGTGCCAGCAGTCCGATTGTGGAGACCCAGTACTTC. Amino acid sequence: CASSPIVETQYF.